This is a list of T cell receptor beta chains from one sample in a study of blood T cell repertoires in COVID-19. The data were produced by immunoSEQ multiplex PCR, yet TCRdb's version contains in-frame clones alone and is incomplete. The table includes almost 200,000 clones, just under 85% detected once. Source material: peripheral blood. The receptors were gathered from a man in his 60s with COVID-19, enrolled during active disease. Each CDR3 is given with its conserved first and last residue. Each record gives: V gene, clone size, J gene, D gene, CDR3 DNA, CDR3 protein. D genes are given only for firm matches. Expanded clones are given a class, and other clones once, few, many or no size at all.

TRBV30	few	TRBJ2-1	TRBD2	TGTGCCGGGACTAGCTCCTACAATGAGCAGTTCTTC	CAGTSSYNEQFF
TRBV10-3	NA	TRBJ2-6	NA	TGTGCCATCAGTGAGTCCGCGGGGTCTGGGGCCAACGTCCTGACTTTC	CAISESAGSGANVLTF
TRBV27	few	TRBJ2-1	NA	TGTGCCAGCAGTTTACTATCGCACGACAATGAGCAGTTCTTC	CASSLLSHDNEQFF
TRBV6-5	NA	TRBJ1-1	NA	TGTGCCAGCAGGACAGGATTAGGCACTGAAGCTTTCTTT	CASRTGLGTEAFF
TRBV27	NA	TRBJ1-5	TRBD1	TGTGCCAGCAGTTTTGTAGGGGGCGCAGAACAGCCCCAGCATTTT	CASSFVGGAEQPQHF
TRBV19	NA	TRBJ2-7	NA	TGTGCCAGTAGTATCCGAGGGAGGCCCCCCTACGAGCAGTACTTC	CASSIRGRPPYEQYF
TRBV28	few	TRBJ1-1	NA	TGTGCCAGCCCCGGCCGCATTGGACAGATAGCCTGGAACACTGAAGCTTTCTTT	CASPGRIGQIAWNTEAFF
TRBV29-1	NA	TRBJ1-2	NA	TGCAGCGTTATCGGGGGAGGCGGCTACACCTTC	CSVIGGGGYTF
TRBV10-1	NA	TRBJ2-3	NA	TGCGCCAGCAGTCAGGAGGGAACAGATACGCAGTATTTT	CASSQEGTDTQYF
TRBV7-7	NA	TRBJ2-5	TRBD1	TGTGCCAGCAGCTTAGGCGACAGGGATCAAGAGACCCAGTACTTC	CASSLGDRDQETQYF
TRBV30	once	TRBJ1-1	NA	TGTGCCTGGAGTGCCCGGCAGGGAAGGGGGAACACTGAAGCTTTCTTT	CAWSARQGRGNTEAFF
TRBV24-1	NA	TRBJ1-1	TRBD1	TGTGCCACCAGCCCGACAGGGATTAAAACTGAAGCTTTCTTT	CATSPTGIKTEAFF
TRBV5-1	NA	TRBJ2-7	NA	TGCGCCAGCAGCTTGGAAACCGGTTACGAGCAGTACTTC	CASSLETGYEQYF
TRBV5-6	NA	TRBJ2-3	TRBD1	TGTGCCAGCAGGGAGACAGGGGGCGGTTTGGCAGATACGCAGTATTTT	CASRETGGGLADTQYF
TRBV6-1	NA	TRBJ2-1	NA	TGTGCCAGCAGTGAAACCTTAGCCCTACCCTACAATGAGCAGTTCTTC	CASSETLALPYNEQFF